Shown below are 10 T cell receptor beta chains from a single sample sequenced in a study of blood T cell repertoires in COVID-19. Repertoires were generated with immunoSEQ multiplex PCR, while TCRdb's copy carries only in-frame clones and drops some. The table includes roughly 260,000 clones, 79% detected once. Sequencing input: peripheral blood. The source is a woman aged 40 to 49 with active or convalescent COVID-19.

The sample holds one count of this clone. The V gene is TRBV19, the J gene TRBJ1-2; D uncertain. Between the trimmed V and J ends, which lost 5 bases and 8 bases, there was a span of 12 bases. The CDR3 runs 12 residues. CDR1 is LNHDA and CDR2 is SQIVND in the germline V gene (reference sequence). The DNA for the CDR3 is TGTGCCAGTAGTTTCTCGGAGGGAGGCTACACCTTC. Translation gives CASSFSEGGYTF. Based on the CDR3 plus reference TRBV19 and TRBJ1-2, the full variable domain is DGGITQSPKYLFRKEGQNVTLSCEQNLNHDAMYWYRQDPGQGLRLIYYSQIVNDFQKGDIAEGYSVSREKKESFPLTVTSAQKNPTAFYLCASSFSEGGYTFGSGTRLTVV.

The V and J genes are TRBV27 and TRBJ1-2; the match to TRBD1 covers 7 bases. The junction had 7 bases not matched to a gene; V was cut back by 5 bases and J by 4 bases. Germline V gene sequence: CDR1 MNHEY, CDR2 SMNVEV (reference sequence). The CDR3 totals 14 residues. The CDR3 here is CASSRQGGTYGYTF. CDR3 in DNA: TGTGCCAGCAGTCGACAGGGAGGCACCTATGGCTACACCTTC.

This clone was seen only a few times. The chain is built from TRBV29-1 and TRBJ1-4; D may be TRBD1 (5 bases). Per germline, CDR1 SQVTM and CDR2 ANQGSEA. This CDR3 has 14 amino acids. The germline V and J ends were trimmed by 7 bases and 4 bases, with 16 bases remaining between them. The CDR3 DNA sequence: TGCAGCGCCCTAAGGGGCAGTATTAATGAAAAACTGTTTTTT. The encoded protein is CSALRGSINEKLFF. Full variable domain (missing parts from reference TRBV29-1 and TRBJ1-4): SAVISQKPSRDICQRGTSLTIQCQVDSQVTMMFWYRQQPGQSLTLIATANQGSEATYESGFVIDKFPISRPNLTFSTLTVSNMSPEDSSIYLCSALRGSINEKLFFGSGTQLSVL.

This sequence joins TRBV13 and TRBJ1-1; D uncertain. CDR1 PRHDT and CDR2 FYEKMQ come from the germline V gene (reference sequence). This CDR3 region has 13 residues. The germline V and J ends were trimmed by 5 bases and 8 bases, with 15 bases remaining between them. Here the CDR3 DNA reads TGTGCCAGCAGCCCGGAGTTCCCTCCGGAAGCTTTCTTT. Its translation: CASSPEFPPEAFF. Using reference TRBV13 and TRBJ1-1 for the parts outside the CDR3, the full variable domain is AAGVIQSPRHLIKEKRETATLKCYPIPRHDTVYWYQQGPGQDPQFLISFYEKMQSDKGSIPDRFSAQQFSDYHSELNMSSLELGDSALYFCASSPEFPPEAFFGQGTRLTVV.

This clone was recorded a few times. The chain employs TRBV2 and TRBJ1-5; maybe TRBD1 (5 bases). From germline, CDR1 is SNHLY and CDR2 FYNNEI. This CDR3 is 15 amino acids long. The ends were cut back, 4 bases at V and 4 bases at J, with 14 bases in the middle. In DNA form, the CDR3 reads TGTGCCAGCAGTGGAATAGGGGCAGTTAATCAGCCCCAGCATTTT. It encodes CASSGIGAVNQPQHF.

The chain couples TRBV5-4 to TRBJ2-1; D may be TRBD2 (6 bases). V was pared by 0 bases and J by 0 bases, with 10 bases between. Germline V lookup: CDR1 SGHNT, CDR2 YYREEE (reference sequence). CDR3 length: 16 amino acids. The CDR3 bases are TGTGCCAGCAGCTTGGCGGAGGGACGCTCCTACAATGAGCAGTTCTTC. Protein: CASSLAEGRSYNEQFF.

This clone was observed once. The chain recombines TRBV20-1 with TRBJ1-1, with no clear D. CDR3 size: 11 residues. Germline V gene sequence: CDR1 DFQATT, CDR2 SNEGSKA (reference sequence). The V end was cut by 5 bases, the J end by 2 bases, with 6 bases between. CDR3 DNA sequence: TGCAGTGCTTACAGAAACACTGAAGCTTTCTTT. This sequence encodes CSAYRNTEAFF.

The rearrangement links TRBV27 to TRBJ2-7; 8 bases fit TRBD1. Germline trimming cut 4 bases from V and 4 bases from J; bases unmatched to any gene: 18. Germline V gene data show CDR1 as MNHEY and CDR2 as SMNVEV (reference sequence). This CDR3 spans 18 amino acids. The CDR3 DNA sequence: TGTGCCAGCAGTTCCCGGACAGGGTGGGGACGGGGGATGTACGAGCAGTACGTC. Translation gives CASSSRTGWGRGMYEQYV.

The chain has TRBV7-8 and TRBJ1-2, with D possibly TRBD1 on 5 matching bases. There are 14 residues in the CDR3. V shed 1 base and J shed 7 bases, with 13 bases lying between them. Germline CDR1 reads SGHVS; CDR2 reads FQNEAQ. CDR3 sequence (DNA): TGTGCCAGCAGCTTAGGAGGGGCCGGGGGTGGCTACACCTTC. Its protein product is CASSLGGAGGGYTF.

The V and J genes are TRBV30 and TRBJ1-1; 9 bases match TRBD1. V shed 6 bases, J shed 3 bases, and the junction held 8 bases outside the gene matches. Germline V lookup: CDR1 GTSNPN, CDR2 SVGIG (reference sequence). The CDR3 extends over 14 amino acids. The CDR3 bases are TGTGCCTGCTCCACCACAGGGGGCTACACTGAAGCTTTCTTT. As protein: CACSTTGGYTEAFF.